One sample yielded the 23 T cell receptor beta chains listed below, sequenced in a study of blood T cell repertoires in COVID-19. Measured with immunoSEQ multiplex PCR; TCRdb has only the in-frame clones, and not every one. The sample carries about 300,000 clones, 89% recorded once. The sample was PBMCs or T cells enriched from blood (not recorded which). These receptors were collected from a middle-aged woman who had recovered from COVID-19.

V and J are TRBV5-5 and TRBJ1-2; D call uncertain. Trimming cost V 1 base and J 4 bases, with 8 bases left between them. The CDR3 sequence is 13 residues long. Germline CDR1 and CDR2: SGHKS and YYEKEE (reference sequence). The CDR3 region has the DNA TGTGCCAGCAGCTTGAGTGGAGGCTATGGCTACACCTTC. Translation: CASSLSGGYGYTF.

The rearrangement joins TRBV9 to TRBJ2-5, with 11 positions matching TRBD2. With 4 bases clipped from V and 3 bases from J, the junction kept 11 bases outside the gene matches. CDR1 is SGDLS and CDR2 is YYNGEE in the germline V gene. The CDR3 consists of 17 residues. CDR3 protein: CASSPRLAGIQEETQYF. For the CDR3, the DNA is TGTGCCAGCAGCCCGCGACTAGCGGGGATTCAGGAAGAGACCCAGTACTTC.

The V gene is TRBV3-1 (or the pseudogene TRBV3-2), the J gene TRBJ2-7; 7 bases map to TRBD1. CDR3 size: 15 residues. J lost 6 bases, V lost 0 bases, and 8 bases had no gene match. Per the germline V gene, CDR1 is LGHDT and CDR2 is YNNKEL (reference sequence). Here the CDR3 reads CASSQEGQVAGEQYF. CDR3 DNA: TGTGCCAGCAGCCAAGAAGGACAGGTAGCAGGCGAGCAGTACTTC.

The rearrangement links TRBV7-6 to TRBJ2-1, with 13 bases lining up with TRBD2. The CDR3 is 17 residues long. Germline assignment: CDR1 SGHVS and CDR2 FNYEAQ. The junction had 10 bases not matched to a gene; V was cut back by 4 bases and J by 7 bases. CDR3 coding DNA: TGTGCCAGCAGCTCGACACGAACTAGCGGGGGGGCTAATGAGCAGTTCTTC. It yields the protein CASSSTRTSGGANEQFF.

The chain is built from TRBV3-1 (or the pseudogene TRBV3-2) and TRBJ2-3; 9 positions agree with TRBD2. The V gene's germline CDR1 is LGHDT and CDR2 YNNKEL (reference sequence). The CDR3 sequence is 17 residues long. After removal of 3 bases from V and 0 bases from J, the junction contained 7 bases not matched to a gene. CDR3 sequence: CASSHLAGVYSTDTQYF. The CDR3 DNA is TGTGCCAGCAGCCATTTAGCGGGAGTATACAGCACAGATACGCAGTATTTT.

V usage is TRBV4-1 and J usage is TRBJ1-5; the D is unclear. Per the germline V gene, CDR1 is MGHRA and CDR2 is YSYEKL. V lost 1 base and J lost 4, with 5 bases in between. This CDR3 contains 13 residues. CDR3 amino acids: CASSQGENQPQHF. The CDR3 nucleotides read TGCGCCAGCAGCCAAGGGGAGAATCAGCCCCAGCATTTT.

The rearrangement joins TRBV19 to TRBJ2-1, with D perhaps TRBD1 (5 bases). The germline CDR1 and CDR2 sequences are LNHDA and SQIVND (reference sequence). This CDR3 has 13 residues. Trimming pared 9 bases from V and 4 bases from J, leaving 13 bases between. Here the CDR3 reads CARETGMYNEQFF. DNA of the CDR3: TGTGCCAGAGAAACAGGTATGTACAATGAGCAGTTCTTC.

As DNA, the CDR3 is TGTGCCACCAATCCAGTCTCAGGGGCTCCATACGAGCAGTACTTC. Its protein product is CATNPVSGAPYEQYF. The chain employs TRBV24-1 and TRBJ2-7; TRBD1 might be the D (6 bases). This CDR3 spans 15 amino acids. Germline V lookup: CDR1 KGHDR, CDR2 SFDVKD. V lost 8 bases and J lost 4, with 20 bases in between.

The chain uses TRBV6-5 and TRBJ2-1, with 9 bases lining up with TRBD2. Germline lookup yields CDR1 MNHEY and CDR2 SVGAGI. The CDR3 spans 15 residues. The junction had 7 bases not matched to a gene; V was cut back by 5 bases and J by 5 bases. CDR3 sequence (DNA): TGTGCCAGCAGTCCGAGACTAGCGGCTAACAATGAGCAGTTCTTC. This gives the protein CASSPRLAANNEQFF.

The rearrangement links TRBV11-2 to TRBJ1-2; D possibly corresponds to TRBD1 (6 bases). The CDR3 has 16 residues. CDR1 SGHAT and CDR2 FQNNGV come from the germline V gene. V lost 5 bases and J lost 3, with 19 bases in between. CDR3 protein: CASSLGGVTPDYGYTF. The CDR3 DNA is TGTGCCAGCAGCCTAGGGGGGGTTACACCCGACTATGGCTACACCTTC.

The rearrangement links TRBV6-4 to TRBJ2-7, with 8 bases fitting TRBD1. CDR1 is MRHNA, CDR2 SNTAGT, per germline. The CDR3 is 14 amino acids. Trimming at V came to 1 base and at J to 5 bases, leaving 4 bases not matched to a gene. CDR3 sequence reads: CASSDLQGENEQYF. CDR3 nucleotide sequence: TGTGCCAGCAGTGACTTACAGGGGGAGAACGAGCAGTACTTC.

The chain couples TRBV7-8 to TRBJ2-7; 8 bases agree with TRBD1. The ends lost 0 bases at V and 0 bases at J; junction bases unmatched: 4. CDR1 and CDR2 from the germline V gene are SGHVS and FQNEAQ. There are 16 residues in the CDR3. CDR3 nucleotide sequence: TGTGCCAGCAGCTTAGCGGGACAGGTGACCTCCTACGAGCAGTACTTC. It is translated as CASSLAGQVTSYEQYF.

This clone came up once. The chain couples TRBV2 to TRBJ2-7; D is perhaps TRBD1 (6 bases). V was pared by 6 bases and J by 1 base, with 16 bases between. Germline V lookup: CDR1 SNHLY, CDR2 FYNNEI. CDR3 length: 15 residues. CDR3 bases: TGTGCCAGCAGGGGACACAGGGAAGGGTCCTACGAGCAGTACTTC. Its protein is CASRGHREGSYEQYF.

This chain connects TRBV19 to TRBJ2-1; 11 positions match TRBD1. With V trimmed by 9 bases and J by 10 bases, 14 bases remained unmatched. Germline lookup yields CDR1 LNHDA and CDR2 SQIVND (reference sequence). CDR3 length: 15 amino acids. CDR3 in amino acids: CASQSRDRGLGEQFF. CDR3 bases: TGTGCCAGCCAAAGCCGGGACAGGGGGTTGGGCGAGCAGTTCTTC.

The chain employs TRBV7-9 and TRBJ2-1, with a tentative D call TRBD2 (5 bases). CDR1 is SEHNR and CDR2 is FQNEAQ in the germline V gene (reference sequence). The V end was cut by 8 bases, the J end by 7 bases, with 9 bases between. CDR3 size: 11 residues. The CDR3 DNA is TGTGCCAGCTCTGGAGGAAATGAGCAGTTCTTC. It yields the protein CASSGGNEQFF.

J is TRBJ2-7 and V is TRBV19, with 12 bases aligning to TRBD2. The CDR3 totals 15 residues. With V trimmed by 4 bases and J by 5 bases, 6 bases remained unmatched. Germline lookup yields CDR1 LNHDA and CDR2 SQIVND (reference sequence). The CDR3 spells CASSKRTSGNDEQYF. In DNA form, the CDR3 reads TGTGCCAGTAGTAAGCGGACTAGCGGGAACGACGAGCAGTACTTC.

The CDR3, as DNA: TGTGCCAGTAGTATGGGCCATGGCTACACCTTC. Translated: CASSMGHGYTF. The chain employs TRBV19 and TRBJ1-2; D remains ambiguous. Germline CDR1 and CDR2: LNHDA and SQIVND (reference sequence). CDR3 length: 11 residues. V was pared by 3 bases and J by 6 bases, with 5 bases between.

The rearrangement joins TRBV30 to TRBJ1-1; D might be TRBD1 (5 bases). Trimming removed 5 bases from V and 1 base from J, with 11 bases in between. Germline CDR1 reads GTSNPN; CDR2 reads SVGIG (reference sequence). The CDR3 sequence is 13 residues long. CDR3 in amino acids: CAWGRDRNTEAFF. The DNA of the CDR3 is TGTGCCTGGGGACGCGACAGGAACACTGAAGCTTTCTTT.

The chain joins TRBV4-1 to TRBJ2-7; 12 bases map to TRBD2. The CDR3 contains 15 residues. CDR1 and CDR2 from the germline V gene are MGHRA and YSYEKL. The ends lost 5 bases at V and 7 bases at J; junction bases unmatched: 9. The CDR3 nucleotides read TGCGCCAGCAGCGGTCGACTAGCGGGGGTAAGGGAGCAGTACTTC. This codes for CASSGRLAGVREQYF.

This chain uses TRBV10-1 with TRBJ1-1; D call uncertain. V lost 5 bases and J lost 4, with 14 bases in between. CDR1 and CDR2 from the germline V gene are WNHNN and SYGVQD (reference sequence). The CDR3 consists of 14 residues. The CDR3 loop is CASSPTVIGTEAFF. The CDR3 region has the DNA TGCGCCAGCAGTCCTACAGTCATCGGCACTGAAGCTTTCTTT.

In regard to this clone: This sample also contains other DNA sequences that code for the same CDR3. V gene TRBV6-5 combines with J gene TRBJ1-1; TRBD1 aligns across 8 bases. Germline V gene lookup returns CDR1 MNHEY and CDR2 SVGAGI. With V trimmed by 2 bases and J by 5 bases, 1 base remained unmatched. CDR3 length: 13 residues. As DNA, the CDR3 is TGTGCCAGCAGTTACAACAGGGGGACTGAAGCTTTCTTT. As protein: CASSYNRGTEAFF.

V and J are TRBV2 and TRBJ2-3; D gene uncertain. Germline V gene data show CDR1 as SNHLY and CDR2 as FYNNEI. The CDR3 runs to 13 residues. The germline V and J ends were trimmed by 1 base and 1 base, with 3 bases remaining between them. The CDR3 spells CASSEGGTDTQYF. As DNA, the CDR3 is TGTGCCAGCAGTGAAGGCGGCACAGATACGCAGTATTTT.

This clone was found a few times. This sequence joins TRBV5-4 and TRBJ2-5; TRBD2 matches 7 bases. The CDR3 contains 16 residues. Trimming cost V 3 bases and J 1 base; bases outside gene matches: 9. CDR1 is SGHNT, CDR2 YYREEE, per germline (reference sequence). In DNA, the CDR3 is TGTGCCAGCAGCTCCCGAGGAGCGGGGTTCCAAGAGACCCAGTACTTC. This gives the protein CASSSRGAGFQETQYF.